This TCR beta chain derives from a study of cytomegalovirus exposure and HLA in healthy donors. 60 Vbeta and 13 Jbeta primers were used in PCR. Generated by immunoSEQ multiplex PCR, the TCRdb table keeps only in-frame clones and is missing some. The data contain 110,000 or so clones, just under 70% of them singletons. The germline CDR1 and CDR2 sequences are SQVTM and ANQGSEA. J gave up 4 bases and V 4 bases, and 6 bases lay outside the gene matches. This CDR3 comprises 13 residues. The TCR sequence derives from a woman in her 70s in good health and CMV-seropositive. The chain employs TRBV29-1 and TRBJ2-5; 7 nucleotides agree with TRBD1. Source material: PBMCs. In nucleotides, the CDR3 is TGCAGCGTTGCCCCAACAGGGGTAGAGACCCAGTACTTC. This codes for CSVAPTGVETQYF.